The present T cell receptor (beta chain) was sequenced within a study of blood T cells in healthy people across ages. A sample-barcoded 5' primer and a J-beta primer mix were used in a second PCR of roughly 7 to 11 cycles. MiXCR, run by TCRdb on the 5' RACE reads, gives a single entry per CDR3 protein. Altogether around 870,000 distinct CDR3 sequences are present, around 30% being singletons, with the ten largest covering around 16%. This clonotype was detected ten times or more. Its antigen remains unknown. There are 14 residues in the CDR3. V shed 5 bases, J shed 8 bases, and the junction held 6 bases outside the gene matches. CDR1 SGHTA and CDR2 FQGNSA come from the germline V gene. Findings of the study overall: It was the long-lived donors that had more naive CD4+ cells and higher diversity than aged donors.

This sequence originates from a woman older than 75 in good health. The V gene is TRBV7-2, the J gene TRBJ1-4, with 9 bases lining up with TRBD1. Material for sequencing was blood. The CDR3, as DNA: TGTGCCAGCAGCCTGGGACAGGGTGGGGAAAAACTGTTTTTT. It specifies CASSLGQGGEKLFF.